The 8 T cell receptor beta chains below all came from one sample that was sequenced in a study of T cell responses to AZD1222 COVID-19 vaccine. Sequenced by immunoSEQ multiplex PCR; TCRdb stores in-frame clones only, minus some. This table holds 140,000 to 150,000 clones, roughly 92% found once. Sequenced here: peripheral blood, sampled on day 0 of AZD1222 vaccination. The source is an adult in good health.

This chain joins TRBV3-1 (or the pseudogene TRBV3-2) and TRBJ2-2; no definite D call. The length of the CDR3 is 14 residues. Germline V gene lookup returns CDR1 LGHDT and CDR2 YNNKEL (reference sequence). V was shortened by 5 bases and J by 1 base, with 8 bases between the two germline ends. DNA of the CDR3: TGTGCCAGCAGCTTTAGGGTGAACACCGGGGAGCTGTTTTTT. Protein: CASSFRVNTGELFF.

This clone occurred once. The genes are TRBV5-1 and TRBJ2-7, with 14 bases matching TRBD2. Germline trimming cut 7 bases from V and 5 bases from J; bases unmatched to any gene: 11. In germline, CDR1 is SGHRS, CDR2 YFSETQ. The CDR3 is 16 amino acids. CDR3 protein: CASGGTSGSVPNEQYF. CDR3 bases: TGCGCCAGCGGCGGGACTAGCGGGAGTGTACCGAACGAGCAGTACTTC.

The chain couples TRBV15 to TRBJ1-1, with D unclear. The CDR3 covers 13 residues. CDR1 and CDR2 from the germline V gene are LNHNV and YYDKDF (reference sequence). Trimming left V 0 bases short and J 2 bases short, with 4 bases between. The chain's CDR3 is CATSRDPNTEAFF. The CDR3 DNA is TGTGCCACCAGCAGAGACCCCAACACTGAAGCTTTCTTT.

The gene calls are TRBV10-3 and TRBJ1-2; D is unresolved. There are 16 residues in the CDR3. Trimming pared 3 bases from V and 4 bases from J, leaving 18 bases between. CDR1 is ENHRY and CDR2 is SYGVKD in the germline V gene. This chain's CDR3 is CAISEWQVDEAYGYTF. The CDR3 region has the DNA TGTGCCATCAGTGAATGGCAGGTCGACGAGGCCTATGGCTACACCTTC.

The V and J genes are TRBV7-3 and TRBJ1-6; weak D call: TRBD1 (6 bases). The V gene's germline CDR1 is SGHTA and CDR2 FQGTGA. The CDR3 totals 13 residues. The V end lost 6 bases, the J end lost 7 bases, and 10 bases lay between the germline ends. CDR3 nucleotides: TGTGCCAGCAGTCAGGGGCCCAATTCACCCCTCCACTTT. Translated: CASSQGPNSPLHF.

J is TRBJ2-7 and V is TRBV6-5; 7 bases are a match to TRBD1. After removal of 7 bases from V and 4 bases from J, the junction contained 13 bases not matched to a gene. Per germline, CDR1 MNHEY and CDR2 SVGAGI. The CDR3 loop spans 15 amino acids. CDR3 coding DNA: TGTGCCAGCACCCCTCGGCAAGGGGGCATGTACGAGCAGTACTTC. Residues: CASTPRQGGMYEQYF.

The chain combines TRBV11-1 with TRBJ1-1, with a weak D call TRBD1 (5 bases). The CDR3 consists of 14 residues. V lost 3 bases and J lost 1, with 9 bases in between. Germline loops: CDR1 SGHAT, CDR2 FQDESV (reference sequence). DNA for the CDR3: TGTGCCAGCAGCTTCGGGGGAGCGAACACTGAAGCTTTCTTT. Translation gives CASSFGGANTEAFF.

V is TRBV7-9 and J is TRBJ1-2; no clear D. This CDR3 has 13 residues. The ends were cut back, 5 bases at V and 4 bases at J, with 11 bases in the middle. Germline values: CDR1 SEHNR, CDR2 FQNEAQ (reference sequence). CDR3 nucleotides: TGTGCCAGCAGCGCCGGGGAGAGCTATGGCTACACCTTC. Protein: CASSAGESYGYTF.